The 25 T cell receptor beta chains listed next were all sequenced from one sample in a study of shared clonotypes between healthy human individuals. Sequenced by immunoSEQ multiplex PCR; TCRdb stores in-frame clones only, minus some. In the table there are about 980,000 clones, 76% of which are singletons. The sequenced sample consisted of memory CD4+ T cells sorted from blood. Sample subset: CD45RA-negative fraction. These receptor sequences come from a young man in good health.

Note on this clone: Other DNA sequences in this specimen translate into the identical CDR3. This chain joins TRBV5-1 and TRBJ1-1; no firm D call. Trimming took 0 bases from V and 1 from J, leaving 7 bases between them. Germline values: CDR1 SGHRS, CDR2 YFSETQ. The CDR3 covers 14 residues. The CDR3 bases are TGCGCCAGCAGCTTGGGCGGGAGGAACACTGAAGCTTTCTTT. Translated: CASSLGGRNTEAFF.

This chain joins TRBV18 and TRBJ1-1; D perhaps matches TRBD1 (6 bases). The V end lost 8 bases, the J end lost 3 bases, and 28 bases lay between the germline ends. In germline, CDR1 is KGHSH, CDR2 LQKENI. The length of the CDR3 is 18 residues. The CDR3 loop is CASGLPSGAGAGHTEAFF. CDR3 nucleotide sequence: TGTGCCAGCGGTCTCCCAAGTGGGGCAGGGGCCGGTCACACTGAAGCTTTCTTT.

The rearrangement links TRBV14 to TRBJ2-7; D gene unclear. Trimming took 2 bases from V and 3 from J, leaving 11 bases between them. CDR1 and CDR2 from the germline V gene are SGHDN and FVKESK. The CDR3 consists of 14 residues. CDR3 sequence reads: CASSQKDRRYEQYF. CDR3 in DNA: TGTGCCAGCAGCCAAAAAGACCGCCGCTACGAGCAGTACTTC.

The V gene is TRBV6-1, the J gene TRBJ2-2, with 8 bases matching TRBD1. Per germline, CDR1 MNHNS and CDR2 SASEGT. This CDR3 is built from 18 residues. V lost 2 bases, J lost 1 base, and 9 bases stayed unmatched. The CDR3 DNA sequence: TGTGCCAGCAGTGAACTGTGGCGGGACAGGCAGAACACCGGGGAGCTGTTTTTT. Translation gives CASSELWRDRQNTGELFF.

This chain joins TRBV30 and TRBJ1-2; D uncertain. The CDR3 runs to 14 residues. Trimming cost V 1 base and J 5 bases, with 14 bases left between them. Germline CDR1 and CDR2: GTSNPN and SVGIG (reference sequence). This CDR3 is CAWSGSWRIYGYTF. In nucleotides, the CDR3 is TGTGCCTGGAGTGGTTCATGGCGGATTTATGGCTACACCTTC.

The J gene is TRBJ1-2, the V gene TRBV15; TRBD1 matches at 9 bases. This CDR3 region has 18 residues. Germline CDR1 reads LNHNV; CDR2 reads YYDKDF (reference sequence). The V gene end was trimmed by 3 bases and the J gene end by 1 base; junction bases not matched to a gene: 12. The CDR3 spells CATSSTGTGSLFNYGYTF. The CDR3 DNA is TGTGCCACCAGCAGTACCGGGACAGGGAGCCTCTTTAACTATGGCTACACCTTC.

This clone was seen only a few times. The genes are TRBV7-8 and TRBJ1-1, with D unclear. The V end lost 5 bases, the J end lost 2 bases, and 12 bases lay between the germline ends. The CDR3 consists of 14 residues. CDR1 SGHVS and CDR2 FQNEAQ come from the germline V gene. Here the CDR3 reads CASSLYILNTEAFF. The CDR3 DNA reads TGTGCCAGCAGCCTCTACATACTCAACACTGAAGCTTTCTTT.

The chain recombines TRBV18 with TRBJ2-1; 13 nucleotides line up with TRBD2. CDR3 length: 16 amino acids. CDR1 and CDR2 from the germline V gene are KGHSH and LQKENI. V lost 3 bases and J lost 8; bases outside the gene matches: 7. CDR3 nucleotides: TGTGCCAGCTCACCTTTACCGGGACTAGCGGGACATGAGCAGTTCTTC. This sequence encodes CASSPLPGLAGHEQFF.

Points on this clone: Other DNA sequences from this sample encode an identical CDR3 as well. The genes are TRBV5-1 and TRBJ1-1; D not certain. Looked up from germline, CDR1 is SGHRS and CDR2 is YFSETQ. The V end was cut by 4 bases, the J end by 1 base, with 8 bases between. CDR3 length: 13 amino acids. CDR3 amino acids: CASSLQENTEAFF. In DNA form, the CDR3 reads TGCGCCAGCAGCCTCCAAGAGAACACTGAAGCTTTCTTT.

DNA for the CDR3: TGTGCCAGCTCACCACTGACAGGGGGGACCAACACTGAAGCTTTCTTT. Translated, it gives CASSPLTGGTNTEAFF. The chain links TRBV18 to TRBJ1-1; 9 bases match TRBD1. This CDR3 comprises 16 residues. Losses at the gene ends were 1 base for V and 2 bases for J; bases not matched to a gene: 5. CDR1 KGHSH and CDR2 LQKENI come from the germline V gene.

The chain joins TRBV28 to TRBJ2-7; TRBD1 is a possible D gene (6 bases). CDR1 is MDHEN and CDR2 is SYDVKM in the germline V gene. The CDR3 has 13 amino acids. The CDR3 is CLVEGVPTYEQYF. DNA for the CDR3: TGTCTAGTAGAGGGGGTACCCACCTACGAGCAGTACTTC.

This clone has just a few counts. The CDR3: CASSIWWGSNQPQHF. For the CDR3, the DNA is TGTGCCAGTAGTATATGGTGGGGGAGCAATCAGCCCCAGCATTTT. The V call is TRBV19, the J call TRBJ1-5; D is possibly TRBD1 (5 bases). The germline V gene encodes CDR1 LNHDA and CDR2 SQIVND (reference sequence). V was trimmed by 2 bases and J by 1 base, leaving 9 bases between them. The CDR3 spans 15 residues.

The chain combines TRBV10-3 with TRBJ1-4, with D maybe TRBD1 (5 bases). The CDR3 consists of 14 residues. V was pared by 10 bases and J by 7 bases, with 19 bases between. Germline V gives CDR1 ENHRY, CDR2 SYGVKD. CDR3 bases: TGTGCCACCGATCCGGGGCCTATGGGTGAAAAACTGTTTTTT. This codes for CATDPGPMGEKLFF.

The chain links TRBV9 to TRBJ2-1; D is uncertain. The CDR3 sequence is 14 residues long. V shed 2 bases and J shed 6 bases, with 12 bases lying between them. Germline V gene data show CDR1 as SGDLS and CDR2 as YYNGEE. The CDR3 is CASSVSPQSNEQFF. The CDR3 nucleotides read TGTGCCAGCAGCGTGAGTCCGCAGAGCAATGAGCAGTTCTTC.

The chain couples TRBV30 to TRBJ1-1; D is unclear. The V gene's germline CDR1 is GTSNPN and CDR2 SVGIG (reference sequence). This CDR3 spans 13 amino acids. V was pared by 0 bases and J by 4 bases, with 9 bases between. This chain's CDR3 is CAWSVQPRTEAFF. The CDR3 coding sequence is TGTGCCTGGAGTGTCCAACCTCGCACTGAAGCTTTCTTT.

This chain joins TRBV27 and TRBJ2-1; 8 bases line up with TRBD1. Unmatched junction bases numbered 7, after V lost 3 bases and J lost 9 bases. The V gene's germline CDR1 is MNHEY and CDR2 SMNVEV (reference sequence). The CDR3 consists of 14 residues. CDR3 coding DNA: TGTGCCAGCAGTTTTCAGACGACAGGGGCTGAGCAGTTCTTC. This encodes CASSFQTTGAEQFF.

This rearrangement joins TRBV7-2 to TRBJ2-7; D gene uncertain. V lost 6 bases, J lost 3 bases, and 12 bases lay in between. The length of the CDR3 is 13 residues. The germline gives CDR1 SGHTA, CDR2 FQGNSA. CDR3 region: CASSTNALYEQYF. Here the CDR3 DNA reads TGTGCCAGCAGTACGAATGCTCTCTACGAGCAGTACTTC.

This clone is a singleton in its sample. This chain uses TRBV30 with TRBJ1-6; D is undetermined. This CDR3 comprises 12 residues. Trimming removed 2 bases at V and 8 bases at J, with 7 bases between. The germline CDR1 and CDR2 sequences are GTSNPN and SVGIG (reference sequence). In nucleotides, the CDR3 is TGTGCCTGGAGTTTCCGGGATTCACCCCTCCACTTT. As protein: CAWSFRDSPLHF.

On this clone itself: This sample includes further DNA sequences coding for the same CDR3. The V call is TRBV5-1, the J call TRBJ2-7; 10 bases match TRBD1. Germline CDR1 SGHRS, CDR2 YFSETQ. CDR3 length: 12 residues. V lost 5 bases and J lost 6; bases outside the gene matches: 2. The CDR3 DNA follows: TGCGCCAGCAGTTGGACAGGGGGCGAGCAGTACTTC. Its translation is CASSWTGGEQYF.

V and J are TRBV6-1 and TRBJ2-7; D is tentatively TRBD1 or TRBD2 (6 bases each). CDR3 length equals 15 residues. Trimming stripped 0 bases from V and 4 bases from J, with 13 bases between. The germline gives CDR1 MNHNS, CDR2 SASEGT. The CDR3, as DNA: TGTGCCAGCAGTGAAGCCGGGGGCTTCTATTACGAGCAGTACTTC. Its translation is CASSEAGGFYYEQYF.

CDR3 sequence (DNA): TGTGCCAGTGCTTCAACCGGGGGGAGCACAGATACGCAGTATTTT. Translation gives CASASTGGSTDTQYF. This chain links TRBV19 with TRBJ2-3; 7 bases are shared with TRBD2. The CDR3 is 15 residues long. Looked up from germline, CDR1 is LNHDA and CDR2 is SQIVND (reference sequence). The V gene end was trimmed by 8 bases and the J gene end by 0 bases; junction bases not matched to a gene: 8.

The chain combines TRBV7-9 with TRBJ2-7, with no clear D. The germline V gene has CDR1 SEHNR and CDR2 FQNEAQ (reference sequence). Trimming shortened V by 4 bases and J by 3 bases, and 13 bases separated the two germline ends. The CDR3 is 14 amino acids. CDR3 residues: CASSSYGANYEQYF. The CDR3 DNA reads TGTGCCAGCAGCTCATACGGAGCTAACTACGAGCAGTACTTC.

The chain recombines TRBV23-1 with TRBJ2-2; D is perhaps TRBD1 (6 bases). TRBV23-1 qualifies as an ORF whose function is uncertain. The CDR3 contains 15 residues. The V end lost 2 bases, the J end lost 0 bases, and 7 bases lay between the germline ends. The CDR3 sequence: CASSQRTANTGELFF. CDR3 DNA sequence: TGCGCCAGCAGTCAAAGGACAGCGAACACCGGGGAGCTGTTTTTT.

The chain uses TRBV27 and TRBJ2-7, with a weak D call TRBD2 (6 bases). This CDR3 contains 12 residues. The germline gives CDR1 MNHEY, CDR2 SMNVEV (reference sequence). V gave up 6 bases and J gave up 3 bases, with 9 bases separating them. CDR3 region: CASRMRDYEQYF. CDR3 sequence (DNA): TGTGCCAGCAGAATGCGGGACTACGAGCAGTACTTC.

V gene TRBV6-6 combines with J gene TRBJ1-4; a possible D gene is TRBD1 (5 bases). The length of the CDR3 is 15 residues. Germline-derived CDR1 and CDR2 are MNHNY and SVGAGI (reference sequence). V was cut by 6 bases and J by 4 bases, with 15 bases left in between. CDR3 bases: TGTGCCAGCAGGCATAAGGGGTGGAGTAATGAAAAACTGTTTTTT. This translates into CASRHKGWSNEKLFF.